Listed here are 31 T cell receptor beta chains from one sample, sequenced in a study of identical twins. TCRdb itself ran the 5' RACE reads through MiXCR, one entry per CDR3 protein. The profile shows 1.5 million to 2 million distinct CDR3 sequences, around 29% of them singletons. Input material: cord blood. The receptors derive from a newborn girl in good health.

The chain has TRBV4-2 and TRBJ2-7, with 14 nucleotides matching TRBD2. CDR3 length: 19 amino acids. CDR1 is LGHNA and CDR2 is YNFKEQ in the germline V gene. J lost 3 bases, V lost 5 bases, and 15 bases had no gene match. The CDR3 protein is CASSVRKTSGGGVNYEQYF. DNA of the CDR3: TGTGCCAGCAGCGTTAGAAAGACTAGCGGGGGGGGCGTGAACTACGAGCAGTACTTC.

This clonotype was counted between two and nine times. A clone one base away is much larger, so this may be a read error. This chain connects TRBV6-2 or TRBV6-3 to TRBJ2-2, with D possibly matching TRBD1 (6 bases). Per the germline V gene, CDR1 is MNHEY and CDR2 is SVGEGT. CDR3 length equals 14 residues. Trimming shortened V by 6 bases and J by 1 base, and 9 bases separated the two germline ends. CDR3 loop: CASRPGQNTGELFF. CDR3 nucleotide sequence: TGTGCCAGCAGACCGGGACAGAACACCGGGGAGCTGTTTTTT.

This clonotype was observed a few times. The CDR3 coding sequence is TGTGCCAGCAGCTTGGGAGCCTATGAGCAGTTCTTC. Its protein product is CASSLGAYEQFF. The chain links TRBV11-2 to TRBJ2-1; D is perhaps TRBD2 (5 bases). Germline loops: CDR1 SGHAT, CDR2 FQNNGV. This CDR3 has 12 residues. Trimming took off 3 bases at V and 8 bases at J, with 8 bases between the two ends.

The chain joins TRBV2 to TRBJ1-1; D is ambiguous. Germline CDR1 and CDR2: SNHLY and FYNNEI. The CDR3 spans 11 residues. The V end lost 6 bases, the J end lost 4 bases, and 6 bases lay between the germline ends. The CDR3 sequence is CASRYGTEAFF. CDR3 sequence (DNA): TGTGCCAGCAGGTATGGCACTGAAGCTTTCTTT.

A few counts support this clonotype. The chain employs TRBV7-2 and TRBJ2-7; 7 bases map to TRBD2. The germline V gene encodes CDR1 SGHTA and CDR2 FQGNSA. CDR3 length: 14 residues. J gave up 4 bases and V 5 bases, and 8 bases lay outside the gene matches. The CDR3 sequence is CASSTQREAYEQYF. In DNA, the CDR3 is TGTGCCAGCAGCACTCAGCGGGAAGCGTACGAGCAGTACTTC. The full variable domain, completed using reference TRBV7-2 and TRBJ2-7, is GAGVSQSPSNKVTEKGKDVELRCDPISGHTALYWYRQSLGQGLEFLIYFQGNSAPDKSGLPSDRFSAERTGGSVSTLTIQRTQQEDSAVYLCASSTQREAYEQYFGPGTRLTVT.

CDR3 coding DNA: TGCAGTGCTAGTCGCAGGGGGGAAGAAAAACTGTTTTTT. Protein product: CSASRRGEEKLFF. The genes are TRBV20-1 and TRBJ1-4; 7 bases fit TRBD1. The CDR3 covers 13 residues. V dropped 3 bases and J dropped 8; count of bases not matched to a gene: 6. Germline V gives CDR1 DFQATT, CDR2 SNEGSKA (reference sequence).

The gene calls are TRBV20-1 and TRBJ2-7, with 9 bases aligning to TRBD2. After removal of 6 bases from V and 7 bases from J, the junction contained 7 bases not matched to a gene. The germline V gene has CDR1 DFQATT and CDR2 SNEGSKA (reference sequence). CDR3 length equals 12 residues. The CDR3 DNA is TGCAGTGCAGGACTAGCGCCCGATGAGCAGTACTTC. Its translation: CSAGLAPDEQYF.

This clonotype was counted a few times. The V and J genes are TRBV7-9 and TRBJ2-7; TRBD1 matches at 10 bases. The J call may be faulty, since TRBJ2-5 better matches the DNA end. CDR1 and CDR2 from the germline V gene are SEHNR and FQNEAQ (reference sequence). This CDR3 is built from 16 residues. The CDR3 DNA sequence: TGTGCCAGCAGCTTAGGACAGGGGGCCCACGGGGAGACCCAGTACTTC. Its protein is CASSLGQGAHGETQYF.

This chain joins TRBV2 and TRBJ1-5; D gene ambiguous. Germline V lookup: CDR1 SNHLY, CDR2 FYNNEI. The V gene lost 7 bases and the J gene lost 7 bases, with 14 bases spanning the gap. The CDR3 spans 13 residues. CDR3 in DNA: TGTGCCAGCAAGGTAACCGCTGCCCAGCCCCAGCATTTT. Translation: CASKVTAAQPQHF.

This clonotype was seen more than once but under ten times. The V and J genes are TRBV6-2 or TRBV6-3 and TRBJ2-1, with 15 bases aligning to TRBD2. Per the germline V gene, CDR1 is MNHEY and CDR2 is SVGEGT. The junction had 5 bases not matched to a gene; V was cut back by 4 bases and J by 1 base. This CDR3 spans 18 amino acids. CDR3 amino acids: CASSFGTSGRISYNEQFF. In nucleotides, the CDR3 is TGTGCCAGCAGTTTCGGGACTAGCGGGAGGATATCCTACAATGAGCAGTTCTTC.

This clonotype was counted many times. J is TRBJ2-1 and V is TRBV12-3 or TRBV12-4; D remains ambiguous. The CDR3 sequence is 10 residues long. The V end lost 8 bases, the J end lost 9 bases, and 8 bases lay between the germline ends. CDR3 coding DNA: TGTGCCAGCGCTGTGGTTGAGCAGTTCTTC. As protein: CASAVVEQFF.

In this sample, this clonotype turned up a few times. The junction shows a germline mismatch at one end, possibly a read error. The gene calls are TRBV6-2 or TRBV6-3 and TRBJ2-5; D possibly uses TRBD1 or TRBD2 (5 bases each). Germline CDR1 MNHEY, CDR2 SVGEGT. The CDR3 extends over 15 amino acids. CDR3 residues: CTSSLAGDLQETQYF. The CDR3 DNA follows: TGTACCAGCAGTTTAGCTGGGGACCTCCAAGAGACCCAGTACTTC.

This clonotype was recorded a few times. The chain carries TRBV3-1 and TRBJ2-3, with a tentative D call TRBD2 (6 bases). This CDR3 has 15 residues. CDR1 is LGHDT, CDR2 YNNKEL, per germline (reference sequence). With 3 bases removed from V and 0 bases from J, the gap between germline ends came to 10 bases. CDR3 loop: CASSHGGLSTDTQYF. CDR3 DNA: TGTGCCAGCAGCCACGGGGGACTTAGCACAGATACGCAGTATTTT.

This clonotype has more than one count but fewer than ten. The chain recombines TRBV28 with TRBJ2-7; perhaps TRBD1 as D (6 bases). Germline CDR1 MDHEN, CDR2 SYDVKM. The CDR3 runs to 12 residues. V was shortened by 2 bases and J by 10 bases, with 12 bases between the two germline ends. CDR3 sequence (DNA): TGTGCCAGCAGTTTACTCTCACAGGGCCAGTACTTC. Amino acids: CASSLLSQGQYF.

This clonotype has more than one count but fewer than ten. The chain has TRBV18 and TRBJ1-2, with D hard to call. The CDR3 totals 14 residues. CDR1 is KGHSH and CDR2 is LQKENI in the germline V gene. With 0 bases removed from V and 1 base from J, the gap between germline ends came to 6 bases. The CDR3 sequence is CASSPPLVNYGYTF. In nucleotides, the CDR3 is TGTGCCAGCTCACCACCCTTGGTTAACTATGGCTACACCTTC.

The table lists this clonotype with a few counts. The chain is built from TRBV20-1 and TRBJ2-1; D may be TRBD2 (6 bases). Germline V CDR1 and CDR2: DFQATT, SNEGSKA (reference sequence). The CDR3 spans 16 residues. V was shortened by 3 bases and J by 3 bases, with 18 bases between the two germline ends. The CDR3 sequence: CSASPPGRTIYNEQFF. The DNA for the CDR3 is TGCAGTGCTAGTCCACCAGGGAGGACCATCTACAATGAGCAGTTCTTC.

The rearrangement joins TRBV6-4 to TRBJ1-2; D may be TRBD1 (5 bases). Trimming pared 0 bases from V and 2 bases from J, leaving 10 bases between. CDR1 and CDR2 from the germline V gene are MRHNA and SNTAGT. This CDR3 is built from 15 residues. CDR3 sequence (DNA): TGTGCCAGCAGTGACTCTGAGAGGGGAAACTATGGCTACACCTTC. Its translation is CASSDSERGNYGYTF.

The chain couples TRBV5-1 to TRBJ2-7; 7 bases align to TRBD1. The CDR3 runs 14 residues. Germline CDR1 and CDR2: SGHRS and YFSETQ. V shed 3 bases, J shed 6 bases, and the junction held 9 bases outside the gene matches. DNA of the CDR3: TGCGCCAGCAGCTCCGGGACAGAAGCTAGCGAGCAGTACTTC. This translates into CASSSGTEASEQYF.

This clonotype was seen just once. A much larger clone lies a single base off, so this may be a read error. For the CDR3, the DNA is TGTGCCAGCAGTTTAAGAGGTTACAGGGCGCGATACGAGCAGTACTTC. Residues: CASSLRGYRARYEQYF. This sequence joins TRBV28 and TRBJ2-7; a weak D match, TRBD1 (6 bases). Trimming left V 2 bases short and J 4 bases short, with 18 bases between. From germline, CDR1 is MDHEN and CDR2 SYDVKM. CDR3 length equals 16 residues.

The chain couples TRBV7-8 to TRBJ1-1; 7 positions match TRBD1. Germline CDR1 reads SGHVS; CDR2 reads FQNEAQ. The V segment lost 5 bases and the J segment 5 bases; nucleotides outside the gene matches: 11. The CDR3 contains 15 residues. CDR3 amino acids: CASSQRTGPGTEAFF. CDR3 DNA: TGTGCCAGCAGCCAGAGGACAGGTCCCGGAACTGAAGCTTTCTTT.

This chain connects TRBV12-5 to TRBJ2-7, with 12 bases that match TRBD2. The V and J ends lost 2 bases and 3 bases, in that order; junction bases with no gene match: 5. The CDR3 consists of 16 residues. Per germline, CDR1 LGHNT and CDR2 FRNRAP. CDR3 sequence (DNA): TGTGCTAGTGGTTTGACTAGCGGGAGGCCCCTCTACGAGCAGTACTTC. It specifies CASGLTSGRPLYEQYF.

This chain uses TRBV20-1 with TRBJ1-5; a weak D match, TRBD1 (5 bases). Trimming took 6 bases from V and 2 from J, leaving 17 bases between them. The CDR3 sequence is 15 residues long. CDR1 is DFQATT and CDR2 is SNEGSKA in the germline V gene (reference sequence). CDR3: CSAKKGGRGNQPQHF. The CDR3 DNA reads as TGCAGTGCCAAGAAGGGTGGCAGGGGCAATCAGCCCCAGCATTTT.

This chain joins TRBV28 and TRBJ2-1; 8 nucleotides agree with TRBD2. The germline gives CDR1 MDHEN, CDR2 SYDVKM. After removal of 6 bases from V and 7 bases from J, the junction contained 8 bases not matched to a gene. The CDR3 has 14 residues. The CDR3 here is CASSRDLAGNEQFF. Here the CDR3 DNA reads TGTGCCAGCAGCCGGGACTTAGCGGGGAATGAGCAGTTCTTC. Using reference TRBV28 and TRBJ2-1 for the parts outside the CDR3, the full variable domain is DVKVTQSSRYLVKRTGEKVFLECVQDMDHENMFWYRQDPGLGLRLIYFSYDVKMKEKGDIPEGYSVSREKKERFSLILESASTNQTSMYLCASSRDLAGNEQFFGPGTRLTVL.

This clonotype was counted a few times. CDR3 bases: TGCGCCAGCACCAGCGACCGGCGGGGCACTGAAGCTTTCTTT. Amino acid sequence: CASTSDRRGTEAFF. The chain employs TRBV5-1 and TRBJ1-1; D call uncertain. The CDR3 is 14 amino acids. Looked up from germline, CDR1 is SGHRS and CDR2 is YFSETQ. Trimming shortened V by 6 bases and J by 4 bases, and 16 bases separated the two germline ends.

In regard to this clonotype: One junction end disagrees with the germline gene, perhaps due to a read error. This chain connects TRBV12-3 or TRBV12-4 to TRBJ2-1, with a weak D call TRBD2 (5 bases). The CDR3 has 14 amino acids. CDR3 DNA sequence: TGTGCCAGCAGCCGGGATCTCTCCTACAATGAGCGGTTCTTC. Translating it yields CASSRDLSYNERFF.

The rearrangement uses TRBV6-2 or TRBV6-3 and TRBJ2-7, with a tentative D call TRBD1 (7 bases). The CDR3 length is 16 residues. Trimming cost V 0 bases and J 4 bases, with 16 bases left between them. The V gene's germline CDR1 is MNHEY and CDR2 SVGEGT. The CDR3 DNA reads as TGTGCCAGCAGTTACTCGAAGGCCAGGGGGGAGTACGAGCAGTACTTC. This gives the protein CASSYSKARGEYEQYF.

Notes on this clonotype: The CDR3 does not end in the conserved phenylalanine or tryptophan, so this is likely a read error. The V gene is TRBV12-3 or TRBV12-4, the J gene TRBJ2-5; 7 bases line up with TRBD1. The J segment lost 3 bases and the V segment lost 6 bases, leaving 10 bases of the junction unmatched. The CDR3 totals 15 residues. The CDR3 loop reads CASSPLTGTEETQYS. In DNA, the CDR3 is TGTGCCAGCAGCCCGCTTACCGGGACAGAAGAGACCCAGTACTCC.

This clonotype was seen many times. The chain has TRBV12-3 or TRBV12-4 and TRBJ1-2, with a possible D match to TRBD1 (5 bases). The CDR3 extends over 15 amino acids. The V end was cut by 0 bases, the J end by 1 base, with 9 bases between. The chain's CDR3 is CASSLARGGNYGYTF. In DNA form, the CDR3 reads TGTGCCAGCAGTTTAGCGCGGGGGGGTAACTATGGCTACACCTTC.

This clonotype was seen only a few times. V gene TRBV24-1 combines with J gene TRBJ1-2, with D possibly matching TRBD1 (5 bases). The V and J ends lost 6 bases and 4 bases respectively, with 8 bases between them. The CDR3 has 12 residues. Germline V gene lookup returns CDR1 KGHDR and CDR2 SFDVKD. The CDR3 DNA reads TGTGCCACCAGTTCAGGGAGCTATGGCTACACCTTC. The encoded protein is CATSSGSYGYTF.

The table lists this clonotype with a few counts. The V and J genes are TRBV27 and TRBJ2-5; the D gene is possibly TRBD1 (6 bases). Judging by the DNA end, TRBJ2-7 fits better; the J call may be wrong. Germline-derived CDR1 and CDR2 are MNHEY and SMNVEV (reference sequence). CDR3 length: 13 amino acids. CDR3 sequence: CASTQTGLDEQYF. CDR3 nucleotide sequence: TGTGCCAGCACCCAGACAGGTTTGGACGAGCAGTACTTC.

There are a few counts of this clonotype. The chain uses TRBV10-2 and TRBJ2-3; D remains ambiguous. V dropped 0 bases and J dropped 2 bases, with 6 bases sitting between them. Germline V lookup: CDR1 WSHSY, CDR2 SAAADI. The CDR3 runs 14 residues. The DNA for the CDR3 is TGCGCCAGCAGTGAGTCAATAGACACAGATACGCAGTATTTT. Its translation is CASSESIDTDTQYF.